This T cell receptor beta chain came from a study of cytomegalovirus exposure and HLA in healthy donors. Overall study: Of all 400 or so donors who were genotyped, under 90% belonged to the Caucasian-associated ancestry cluster.

This CDR3 region has 15 residues. The V gene's germline CDR1 is MGHRA and CDR2 YSYEKL. The V and J ends lost 4 bases and 7 bases respectively, with 14 bases between them. General study points: There were 150 to 200 TCR beta chains listed as cytomegalovirus-associated.

Despite likely unrecorded immune exposures, the donors were nominally healthy at the time of sampling. In the PCR, 60 Vbeta and 13 Jbeta primers were used. Assay: immunoSEQ multiplex PCR; the TCRdb copy retains only in-frame clones and omits some. This sample carries about 130,000 clones, about 79% of them seen once, and the ten largest clones take approximately 2%. Concerning this clone itself: Antigen: not known.

Sequencing input: PBMCs. The clonotype comes from a man aged 50 to 59 in good health and CMV-seronegative. The V call is TRBV4-1, the J call TRBJ1-6; D is unresolved. This CDR3 reads CASSPSFTGNSPLHF. The CDR3 nucleotides are TGCGCCAGCAGCCCCTCGTTCACGGGGAATTCACCCCTCCACTTT.